The entry below describes one T cell receptor beta chain. This specimen belongs to a study of long-term antiretroviral therapy in people with HIV. Researchers ran immunoSEQ v3.0 at survey level. The method was immunoSEQ multiplex PCR; TCRdb's version includes in-frame clones alone and lacks a portion of them. The repertoire holds tens of thousands of clones, with around three quarters as singletons. The V gene lost 4 bases and the J gene lost 3 bases, with 19 bases spanning the gap. The CDR3 covers 16 residues. Germline V gene lookup returns CDR1 MNHNY and CDR2 SVGAGI (reference sequence). The chain recombines TRBV6-6 with TRBJ2-7; D unresolved. The source is a woman in her thirties or forties with HIV. The specimen comprised unsorted PBMCs, sampled 1.1 years before starting antiretroviral therapy. The CDR3 is CASSWLWTGDNYEQYF. The CDR3 bases are TGTGCCAGCAGTTGGCTCTGGACCGGCGATAACTACGAGCAGTACTTC.